This TCR beta chain was identified during a study of blood T cells in healthy people across ages. The overall study: Per two T cells, about one barcoded beta molecule was captured through template switching.

Note on this clonotype: What it recognizes is unknown.

Overall study findings and caveats: Diversity figures derived from one million T cells were judged to underestimate the true value. Naive and antigen-experienced cells could not be conclusively compared, given unsorted PBMCs. Whereas aged donors had fewer naive CD4+ cells, long-lived donors had more of them and higher diversity.

This CDR3 comprises 13 residues. Germline lookup yields CDR1 DFQATT and CDR2 SNEGSKA (reference sequence). Trimming cost V 0 bases and J 8 bases, with 11 bases left between them. It was with a sample-barcoded 5' primer and a J-beta primer mix that a second PCR of roughly 7 to 12 cycles was run. MiXCR, run by TCRdb on the 5' RACE reads, gives a single entry per CDR3 protein. The sample contains roughly 800,000 distinct CDR3 sequences, roughly 64% of which appear only once. The chain carries TRBV20-1 and TRBJ2-1, with D possibly TRBD2 on 6 matching bases. The sequencing sample was made of blood. The source is a man under 40 in good health. CDR3 sequence: CSARENPGDEQFF. The DNA of the CDR3 is TGCAGTGCTAGAGAAAACCCGGGGGATGAGCAGTTCTTC.